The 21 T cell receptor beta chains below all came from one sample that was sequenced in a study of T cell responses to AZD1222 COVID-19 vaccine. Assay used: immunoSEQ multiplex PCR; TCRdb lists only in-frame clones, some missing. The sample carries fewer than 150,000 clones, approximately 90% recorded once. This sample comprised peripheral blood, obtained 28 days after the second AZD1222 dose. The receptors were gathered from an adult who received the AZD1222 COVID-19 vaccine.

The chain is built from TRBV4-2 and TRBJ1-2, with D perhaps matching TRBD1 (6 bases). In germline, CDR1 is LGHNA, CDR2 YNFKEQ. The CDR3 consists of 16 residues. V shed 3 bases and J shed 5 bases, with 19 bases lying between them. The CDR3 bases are TGTGCCAGCAGCCAGGTAGAGGCAGGGGATAGATATGGCTACACCTTC. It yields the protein CASSQVEAGDRYGYTF.

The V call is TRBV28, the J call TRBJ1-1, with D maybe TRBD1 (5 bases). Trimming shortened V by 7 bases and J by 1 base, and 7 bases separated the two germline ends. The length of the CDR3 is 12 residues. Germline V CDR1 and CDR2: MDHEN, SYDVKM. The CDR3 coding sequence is TGTGCCAGCACTGACAGGAACACTGAAGCTTTCTTT. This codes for CASTDRNTEAFF.

CDR3 DNA sequence: TGTGCCAGCAGCTCACAGGGGAGCTCCTACGAGCAGTACTTC. Its translation is CASSSQGSSYEQYF. The chain is built from TRBV5-4 and TRBJ2-7; 7 positions agree with TRBD1. V trimming: 3 bases; J trimming: 0 bases; junction bases outside the gene matches: 3. CDR1 and CDR2 (germline): SGHNT, YYREEE (reference sequence). This CDR3 is built from 14 residues.

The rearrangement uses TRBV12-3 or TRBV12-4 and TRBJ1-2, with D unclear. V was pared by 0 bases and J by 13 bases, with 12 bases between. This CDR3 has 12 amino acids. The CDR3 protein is CASSLAAPVPTF. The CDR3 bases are TGTGCCAGCAGTTTAGCCGCCCCGGTTCCCACCTTC.

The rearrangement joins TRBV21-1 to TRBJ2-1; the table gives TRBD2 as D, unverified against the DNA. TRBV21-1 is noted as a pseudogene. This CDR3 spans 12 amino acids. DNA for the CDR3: TGTGCCAGCAGCAAGTTCCGAATACTGCCGTTCTTC. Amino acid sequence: CASSKFRILPFF.

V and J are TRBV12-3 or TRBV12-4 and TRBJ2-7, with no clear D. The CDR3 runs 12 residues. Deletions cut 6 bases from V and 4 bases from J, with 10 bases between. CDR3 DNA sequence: TGTGCCAGCAGCCACGGTAATTACGAGCAGTACTTC. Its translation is CASSHGNYEQYF.

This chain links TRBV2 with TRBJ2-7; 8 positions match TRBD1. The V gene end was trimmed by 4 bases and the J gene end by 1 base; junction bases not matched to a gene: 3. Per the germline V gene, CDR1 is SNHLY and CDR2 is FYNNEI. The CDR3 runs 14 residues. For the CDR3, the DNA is TGTGCCAGCAGTGGTGGGACAGGATCCTACGAGCAGTACTTC. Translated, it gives CASSGGTGSYEQYF.

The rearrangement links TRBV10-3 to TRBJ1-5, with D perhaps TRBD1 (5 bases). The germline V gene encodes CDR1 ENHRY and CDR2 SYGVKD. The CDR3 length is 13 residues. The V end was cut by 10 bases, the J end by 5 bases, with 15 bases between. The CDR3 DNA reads TGTGCCACCACTAGGGGAAATGATCAGCCCCAGCATTTT. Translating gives CATTRGNDQPQHF.

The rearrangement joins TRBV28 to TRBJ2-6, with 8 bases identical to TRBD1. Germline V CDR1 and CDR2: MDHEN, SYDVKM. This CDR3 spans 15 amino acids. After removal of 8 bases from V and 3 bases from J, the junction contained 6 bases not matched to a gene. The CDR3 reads CASQTGAVGANVLTF. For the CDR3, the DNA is TGTGCCAGCCAGACAGGGGCCGTTGGGGCCAACGTCCTGACTTTC.

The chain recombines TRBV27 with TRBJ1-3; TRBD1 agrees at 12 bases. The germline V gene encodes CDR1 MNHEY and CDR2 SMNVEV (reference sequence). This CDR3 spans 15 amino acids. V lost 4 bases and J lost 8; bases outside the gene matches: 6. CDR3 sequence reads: CASSWGQGARDTIYF. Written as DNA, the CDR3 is TGTGCCAGCAGTTGGGGACAGGGGGCGCGGGACACCATATATTTT.

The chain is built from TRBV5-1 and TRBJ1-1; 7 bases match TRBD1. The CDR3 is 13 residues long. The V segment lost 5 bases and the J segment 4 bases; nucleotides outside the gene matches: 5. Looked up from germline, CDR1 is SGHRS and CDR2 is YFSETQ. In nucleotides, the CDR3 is TGCGCCAGCAGTCAGGGGGATTCCACTGAAGCTTTCTTT. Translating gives CASSQGDSTEAFF.

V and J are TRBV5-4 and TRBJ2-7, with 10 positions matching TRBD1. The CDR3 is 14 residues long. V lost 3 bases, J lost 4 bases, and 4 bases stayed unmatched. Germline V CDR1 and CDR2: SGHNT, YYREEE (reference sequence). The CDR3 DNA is TGTGCCAGCAGCTCGGGACAGGGGAGATACGAGCAGTACTTC. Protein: CASSSGQGRYEQYF.

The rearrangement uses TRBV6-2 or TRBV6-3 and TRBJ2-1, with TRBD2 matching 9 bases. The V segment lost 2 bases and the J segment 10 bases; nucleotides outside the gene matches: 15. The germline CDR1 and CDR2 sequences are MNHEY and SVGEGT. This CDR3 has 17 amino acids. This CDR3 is CASSYPPIAGAKREQFF. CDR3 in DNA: TGTGCCAGCAGTTACCCTCCTATAGCGGGAGCCAAGAGGGAGCAGTTCTTC.

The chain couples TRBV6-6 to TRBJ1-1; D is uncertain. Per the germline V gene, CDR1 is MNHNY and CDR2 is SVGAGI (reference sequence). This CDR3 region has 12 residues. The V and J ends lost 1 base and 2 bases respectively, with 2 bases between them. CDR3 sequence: CASSYFNTEAFF. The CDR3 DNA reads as TGTGCCAGCAGTTACTTCAACACTGAAGCTTTCTTT.

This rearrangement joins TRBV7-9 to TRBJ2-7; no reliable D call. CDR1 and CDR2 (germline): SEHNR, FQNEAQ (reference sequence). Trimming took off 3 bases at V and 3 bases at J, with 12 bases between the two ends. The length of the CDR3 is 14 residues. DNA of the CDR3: TGTGCCAGCAGCTTGATGTCAGATAACTACGAGCAGTACTTC. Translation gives CASSLMSDNYEQYF.

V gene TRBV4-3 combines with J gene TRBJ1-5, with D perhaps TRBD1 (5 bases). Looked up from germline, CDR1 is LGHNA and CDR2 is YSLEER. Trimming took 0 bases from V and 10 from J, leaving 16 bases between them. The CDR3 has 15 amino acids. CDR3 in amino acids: CASSQETDFNVPQHF. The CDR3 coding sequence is TGCGCCAGCAGCCAAGAGACAGACTTTAATGTACCCCAGCATTTT.

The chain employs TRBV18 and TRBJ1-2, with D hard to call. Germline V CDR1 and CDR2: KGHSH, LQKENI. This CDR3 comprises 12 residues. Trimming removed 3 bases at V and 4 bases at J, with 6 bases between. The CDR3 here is CASSPDGYGYTF. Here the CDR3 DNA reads TGTGCCAGCTCACCGGACGGCTATGGCTACACCTTC.

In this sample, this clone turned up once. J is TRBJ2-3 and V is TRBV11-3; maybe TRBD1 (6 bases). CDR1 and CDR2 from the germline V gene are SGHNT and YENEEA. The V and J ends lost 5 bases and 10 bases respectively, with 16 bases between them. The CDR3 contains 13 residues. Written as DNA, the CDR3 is TGTGCCAGCAGCCAGAACAGGGCGGGCGCGCAGTATTTT. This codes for CASSQNRAGAQYF. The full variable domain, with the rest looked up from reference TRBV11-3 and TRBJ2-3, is EAGVVQSPRYKIIEKKQPVAFWCNPISGHNTLYWYLQNLGQGPELLIRYENEEAVDDSQLPKDRFSAERLKGVDSTLKIQPAELGDSAVYLCASSQNRAGAQYFGPGTRLTVL.

This CDR3 reads CASSLEAQPKGNTEAFF. The CDR3 DNA follows: TGTGCCAGCAGCTTAGAGGCTCAGCCCAAAGGGAACACTGAAGCTTTCTTT. The chain is built from TRBV7-6 and TRBJ1-1; D uncertain. Trimming shortened V by 1 base and J by 1 base, and 16 bases separated the two germline ends. This CDR3 is 17 amino acids long. Germline CDR1 and CDR2: SGHVS and FNYEAQ.

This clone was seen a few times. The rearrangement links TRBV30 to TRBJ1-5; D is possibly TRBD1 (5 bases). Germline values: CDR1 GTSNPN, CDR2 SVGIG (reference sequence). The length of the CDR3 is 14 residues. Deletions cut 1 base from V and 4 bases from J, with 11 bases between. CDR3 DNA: TGTGCCTGGAGTGAGGGGATCTTGAATCAGCCCCAGCATTTT. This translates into CAWSEGILNQPQHF.

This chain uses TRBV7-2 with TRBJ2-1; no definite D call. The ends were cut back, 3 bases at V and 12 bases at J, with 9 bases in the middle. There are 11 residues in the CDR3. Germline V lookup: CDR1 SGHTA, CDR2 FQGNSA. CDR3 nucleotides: TGTGCCAGCAGCTTGCGTTTGGGGCAGTTCTTC. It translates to CASSLRLGQFF.